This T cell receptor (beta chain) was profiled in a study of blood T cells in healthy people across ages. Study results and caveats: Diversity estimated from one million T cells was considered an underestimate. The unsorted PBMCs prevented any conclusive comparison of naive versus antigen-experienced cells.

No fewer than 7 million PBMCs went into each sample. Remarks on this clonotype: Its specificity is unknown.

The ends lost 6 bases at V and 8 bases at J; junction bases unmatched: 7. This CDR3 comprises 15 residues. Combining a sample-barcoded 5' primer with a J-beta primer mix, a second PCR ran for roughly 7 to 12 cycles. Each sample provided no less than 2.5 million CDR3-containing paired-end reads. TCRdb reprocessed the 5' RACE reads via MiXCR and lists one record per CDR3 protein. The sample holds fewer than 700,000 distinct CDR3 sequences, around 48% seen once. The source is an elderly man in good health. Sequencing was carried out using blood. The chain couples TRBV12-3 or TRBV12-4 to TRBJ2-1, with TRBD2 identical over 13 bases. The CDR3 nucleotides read TGTGCCAGCAGAAAGACTAGCGGGGGGAAATATGAGCAGTTCTTC. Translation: CASRKTSGGKYEQFF.